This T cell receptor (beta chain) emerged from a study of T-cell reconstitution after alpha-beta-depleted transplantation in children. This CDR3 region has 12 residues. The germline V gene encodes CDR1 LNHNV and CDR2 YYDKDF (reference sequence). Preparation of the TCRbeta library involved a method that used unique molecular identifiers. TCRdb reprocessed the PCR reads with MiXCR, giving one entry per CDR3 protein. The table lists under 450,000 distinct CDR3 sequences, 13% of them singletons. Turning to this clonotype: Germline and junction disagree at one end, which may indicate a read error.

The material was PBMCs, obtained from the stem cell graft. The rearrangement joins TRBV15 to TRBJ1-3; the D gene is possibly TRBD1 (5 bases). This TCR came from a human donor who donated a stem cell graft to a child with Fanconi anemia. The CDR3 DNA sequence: TGTGCCACCAGCAGAGATAGCCGGGGCAGGGATTTT. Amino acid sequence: CATSRDSRGRDF.